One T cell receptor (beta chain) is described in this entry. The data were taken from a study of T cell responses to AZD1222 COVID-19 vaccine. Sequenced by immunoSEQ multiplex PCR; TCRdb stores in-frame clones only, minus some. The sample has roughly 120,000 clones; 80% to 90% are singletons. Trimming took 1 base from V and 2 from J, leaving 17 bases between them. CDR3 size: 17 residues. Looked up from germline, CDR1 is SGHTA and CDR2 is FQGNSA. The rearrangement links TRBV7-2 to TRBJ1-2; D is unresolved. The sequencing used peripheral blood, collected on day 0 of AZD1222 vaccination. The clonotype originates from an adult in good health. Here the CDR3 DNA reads TGTGCCAGCAGCTTAGAGAATTTTATTCGGGCGAACTATGGCTACACCTTC. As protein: CASSLENFIRANYGYTF.